One sample yielded the 32 T cell receptor beta chains listed below, sequenced in a study of blood T cell repertoires in COVID-19. Clones were read by immunoSEQ multiplex PCR, and TCRdb kept only the in-frame ones, dropping some. Of 95,000 to 110,000 clones in the sample, around nine tenths were seen once. Sequenced sample: peripheral blood. Source of these receptors: a human donor in a cohort sampled during active COVID-19.

The gene calls are TRBV6-6 and TRBJ1-5; D is ambiguous. This CDR3 comprises 13 residues. V was cut by 2 bases and J by 7 bases, with 9 bases left in between. Germline V CDR1 and CDR2: MNHNY, SVGAGI (reference sequence). CDR3 nucleotides: TGTGCCAGCAGTTACGCTTCGGGGCAGCCCCAGCATTTT. It is translated as CASSYASGQPQHF.

V gene TRBV2 combines with J gene TRBJ2-7; D is ambiguous. Germline V gene data show CDR1 as SNHLY and CDR2 as FYNNEI. V was clipped by 6 bases and J by 6 bases, with 15 bases between them. There are 13 residues in the CDR3. This chain's CDR3 is CASRAPVLPEQYF. The CDR3 coding sequence is TGTGCCAGCAGGGCACCTGTTCTCCCCGAGCAGTACTTC.

The genes are TRBV28 and TRBJ2-1; D gene uncertain. Germline lookup yields CDR1 MDHEN and CDR2 SYDVKM. The CDR3 has 14 amino acids. V shed 7 bases and J shed 7 bases, with 17 bases lying between them. Here the CDR3 DNA reads TGTGCCAGCACCCTCTCCGCAGGTTGGAATGAGCAGTTCTTC. Protein product: CASTLSAGWNEQFF. The full variable domain, completed using reference TRBV28 and TRBJ2-1, is DVKVTQSSRYLVKRTGEKVFLECVQDMDHENMFWYRQDPGLGLRLIYFSYDVKMKEKGDIPEGYSVSREKKERFSLILESASTNQTSMYLCASTLSAGWNEQFFGPGTRLTVL.

J is TRBJ2-1 and V is TRBV9; D is unclear. Germline V lookup: CDR1 SGDLS, CDR2 YYNGEE. The CDR3 has 14 residues. The ends were cut back, 0 bases at V and 4 bases at J, with 8 bases in the middle. CDR3 bases: TGTGCCAGCAGCGTAGTGTCCAGGTACAATGAGCAGTTCTTC. This sequence encodes CASSVVSRYNEQFF.

The chain carries TRBV9 and TRBJ2-1; 8 positions match TRBD1. This CDR3 is built from 15 residues. Looked up from germline, CDR1 is SGDLS and CDR2 is YYNGEE. Trimming took 0 bases from V and 2 from J; bases not matched to a gene: 1. The CDR3 DNA is TGTGCCAGCAGCGTAGACAGGGGGACCTACAATGAGCAGTTCTTC. Amino acids: CASSVDRGTYNEQFF.

This clone came up once. This sequence joins TRBV7-6 and TRBJ1-6, with 11 bases fitting TRBD1. J was trimmed by 7 bases and V by 4 bases; bases with no gene match: 3. The germline V gene encodes CDR1 SGHVS and CDR2 FNYEAQ. The CDR3 covers 15 residues. CDR3 coding DNA: TGTGCCAGCAGCTCGGGGGACAGGGGGAATTCACCCCTCCACTTT. This sequence encodes CASSSGDRGNSPLHF.

The chain combines TRBV11-3 with TRBJ2-7, with D possibly matching TRBD2 (7 bases). The V end lost 6 bases, the J end lost 2 bases, and 23 bases lay between the germline ends. Germline CDR1 reads SGHNT; CDR2 reads YENEEA. The CDR3 runs 17 residues. The CDR3 is CASSFGRGAPYTYEQYF. CDR3 nucleotides: TGTGCCAGCAGTTTCGGCCGGGGGGCGCCTTATACCTACGAGCAGTACTTC.

The chain has TRBV28 and TRBJ1-5; D remains unclear. The CDR3 loop spans 14 amino acids. The germline V and J ends were trimmed by 6 bases and 5 bases, with 14 bases remaining between them. Germline V CDR1 and CDR2: MDHEN, SYDVKM. The DNA for the CDR3 is TGTGCCAGCAGGACCGGGATAAGATATCAGCCCCAGCATTTT. It specifies CASRTGIRYQPQHF.

The J gene is TRBJ2-7, the V gene TRBV28, with 7 bases matching TRBD1. The J segment lost 3 bases and the V segment lost 3 bases, leaving 26 bases of the junction unmatched. Germline-derived CDR1 and CDR2 are MDHEN and SYDVKM. The CDR3 has 21 amino acids. The CDR3 DNA is TGTGCCAGCAGTTTGGCCCAGGGGTTAGGGGCTCTCACAAGGGGGCTCTACGAGCAGTACTTC. Protein: CASSLAQGLGALTRGLYEQYF.

This clone was seen more than once but under ten times. The genes are TRBV7-9 and TRBJ2-7; tentative D call: TRBD1 (6 bases). CDR1 and CDR2 (germline): SEHNR, FQNEAQ (reference sequence). The CDR3 runs to 15 residues. V lost 5 bases and J lost 0, with 14 bases in between. The CDR3 spells CASSPAGTRSYEQYF. Here the CDR3 DNA reads TGTGCCAGCAGCCCAGCCGGGACACGCTCCTACGAGCAGTACTTC.

This clone was detected once. The V and J genes are TRBV28 and TRBJ2-5; TRBD2 matches at 10 bases. J was trimmed by 2 bases and V by 5 bases; bases with no gene match: 5. The CDR3 extends over 15 amino acids. Per germline, CDR1 MDHEN and CDR2 SYDVKM. As DNA, the CDR3 is TGTGCCAGCAGTCTAGCGGGAGAGGAGCAAGAGACCCAGTACTTC. Its protein is CASSLAGEEQETQYF.

The chain joins TRBV5-1 to TRBJ2-7; 11 bases fit TRBD2. V shed 0 bases, J shed 2 bases, and the junction held 4 bases outside the gene matches. From germline, CDR1 is SGHRS and CDR2 YFSETQ. The CDR3 loop spans 16 amino acids. CDR3 nucleotide sequence: TGCGCCAGCAGCTTGGCCACGGGACTAGCGGCCTACGAGCAGTACTTC. Its translation is CASSLATGLAAYEQYF.

The rearrangement joins TRBV5-1 to TRBJ2-7, with 9 bases aligning to TRBD2. The CDR3 is 14 residues long. V lost 5 bases, J lost 4 bases, and 7 bases stayed unmatched. Germline V gives CDR1 SGHRS, CDR2 YFSETQ. The CDR3 is CASRVAGDAYEQYF. The CDR3 DNA follows: TGCGCCAGCAGAGTAGCGGGGGATGCTTACGAGCAGTACTTC.

The rearrangement uses TRBV18 and TRBJ2-2; D uncertain. The CDR3 totals 15 residues. V lost 3 bases and J 0 bases, leaving 8 bases between the germline ends. Germline V CDR1 and CDR2: KGHSH, LQKENI. The CDR3 here is CASSPGAANTGELFF. The CDR3 nucleotides are TGTGCCAGCTCACCTGGTGCGGCGAACACCGGGGAGCTGTTTTTT.

J is TRBJ2-1 and V is TRBV28; perhaps TRBD1 as D (6 bases). The V gene's germline CDR1 is MDHEN and CDR2 SYDVKM. The CDR3 totals 16 residues. Trimming shortened V by 6 bases and J by 3 bases, and 18 bases separated the two germline ends. The CDR3 DNA reads TGTGCCAGCAGCCCGACCCAGGGGTCTAACTACAATGAGCAGTTCTTC. It is translated as CASSPTQGSNYNEQFF.

The chain couples TRBV24-1 to TRBJ1-2, with D perhaps matching TRBD1 (6 bases). Germline V CDR1 and CDR2: KGHDR, SFDVKD. Between the trimmed V and J ends, which lost 3 bases and 3 bases, there was a span of 10 bases. The CDR3 has 14 amino acids. The CDR3, as DNA: TGTGCCACCAGTGATGACAGGATCTACTATGGCTACACCTTC. Its translation: CATSDDRIYYGYTF.

This chain connects TRBV24-1 to TRBJ2-7, with 9 bases aligning to TRBD2. This CDR3 comprises 15 residues. V gave up 2 bases and J gave up 2 bases; unmatched junction bases: 3. Germline assignment: CDR1 KGHDR and CDR2 SFDVKD. The CDR3 DNA reads as TGTGCCACCAGTGATTCTAGCGGGGACCCCTACGAGCAGTACTTC. This encodes CATSDSSGDPYEQYF.

V usage is TRBV11-3 and J usage is TRBJ1-2; a weak D match, TRBD1 (5 bases). Trimming removed 3 bases from V and 6 bases from J, with 14 bases in between. The CDR3 covers 14 residues. CDR1 and CDR2 from the germline V gene are SGHNT and YENEEA. The CDR3 nucleotides are TGTGCCAGCAGCTTTTCGGGGGGTCGGGATGGCTACACCTTC. The encoded protein is CASSFSGGRDGYTF.

The V and J genes are TRBV12-5 and TRBJ2-7; TRBD2 aligns across 8 bases. Germline CDR1 and CDR2: LGHNT and FRNRAP. J was trimmed by 5 bases and V by 3 bases; bases with no gene match: 9. This CDR3 contains 15 residues. The CDR3 protein is CASGLFLSGGHEQYF. In nucleotides, the CDR3 is TGTGCTAGTGGTTTATTCTTAAGCGGGGGTCACGAGCAGTACTTC.

This clone was found a few times. The chain is built from TRBV9 and TRBJ1-5; D ambiguous. Looked up from germline, CDR1 is SGDLS and CDR2 is YYNGEE. This CDR3 is built from 12 residues. V was trimmed by 9 bases and J by 4 bases, leaving 11 bases between them. The chain's CDR3 is CAIKYPNQPQHF. DNA for the CDR3: TGTGCCATAAAATATCCGAATCAGCCCCAGCATTTT.

The V gene is TRBV30, the J gene TRBJ2-1; TRBD2 matches 8 bases. The CDR3 contains 13 residues. Unmatched junction bases numbered 7, after V lost 5 bases and J lost 7 bases. CDR1 GTSNPN and CDR2 SVGIG come from the germline V gene (reference sequence). CDR3 region: CAWARVAGNEQFF. The DNA of the CDR3 is TGTGCCTGGGCCAGGGTAGCGGGGAATGAGCAGTTCTTC.

V usage is TRBV12-3 or TRBV12-4 and J usage is TRBJ2-7, with a weak D call TRBD2 (6 bases). The CDR3 has 13 amino acids. V was trimmed by 6 bases and J by 7 bases, leaving 16 bases between them. The CDR3 spells CASSSTPAGEQYF. The CDR3 nucleotides are TGTGCCAGCAGCTCCACGCCGGCGGGGGAGCAGTACTTC.

This clone was recorded only once. The rearrangement links TRBV5-1 to TRBJ1-6, with 9 bases matching TRBD1. The CDR3 extends over 15 amino acids. The germline gives CDR1 SGHRS, CDR2 YFSETQ. The junction had 5 bases not matched to a gene; V was cut back by 0 bases and J by 10 bases. The CDR3 is CASSLAGTGRSPLHF. CDR3 DNA: TGCGCCAGCAGCTTGGCCGGGACAGGGAGGTCACCCCTCCACTTT.

The genes are TRBV7-2 and TRBJ2-3; 8 nucleotides agree with TRBD2. The CDR3 has 18 residues. The germline V gene has CDR1 SGHTA and CDR2 FQGNSA. V dropped 5 bases and J dropped 0; count of bases not matched to a gene: 13. The CDR3, as DNA: TGTGCCAGCAGCCAAAGAGGTACAGCGGGGGCTAGCACAGATACGCAGTATTTT. Amino acid sequence: CASSQRGTAGASTDTQYF. Supplemented by reference TRBV7-2 and TRBJ2-3, the full variable domain reads GAGVSQSPSNKVTEKGKDVELRCDPISGHTALYWYRQSLGQGLEFLIYFQGNSAPDKSGLPSDRFSAERTGGSVSTLTIQRTQQEDSAVYLCASSQRGTAGASTDTQYFGPGTRLTVL.

The chain joins TRBV11-2 to TRBJ2-2, with no clear D. In germline, CDR1 is SGHAT, CDR2 FQNNGV. V dropped 4 bases and J dropped 7 bases, with 10 bases sitting between them. The CDR3 runs to 13 residues. The CDR3, as DNA: TGTGCCAGCAGCTCCAGACTTGGCGGGGAGCTGTTTTTT. Its protein is CASSSRLGGELFF.

This chain uses TRBV3-1 (or the pseudogene TRBV3-2) with TRBJ1-1, with 9 bases that match TRBD1. CDR1 is LGHDT, CDR2 YNNKEL, per germline (reference sequence). This CDR3 has 16 residues. Trimming removed 2 bases from V and 5 bases from J; junction bases left unmatched: 9. In nucleotides, the CDR3 is TGTGCCAGCAGCCAACCATACAGGGGGCGCAGGACTGAAGCTTTCTTT. It codes for CASSQPYRGRRTEAFF.

The chain carries TRBV19 and TRBJ1-1; perhaps TRBD1 as D (5 bases). Germline-derived CDR1 and CDR2 are LNHDA and SQIVND (reference sequence). Between the trimmed V and J ends, which lost 3 bases and 5 bases, there was a span of 13 bases. The CDR3 loop spans 14 amino acids. The CDR3, as DNA: TGTGCCAGTAGTATCCTTCAGGGTGGGACTGAAGCTTTCTTT. Its protein is CASSILQGGTEAFF.

CDR3 DNA: TGTGCCAGCAGCGAACTCGGACTAGCGGTCACAGATACGCAGTATTTT. This codes for CASSELGLAVTDTQYF. The genes are TRBV5-4 and TRBJ2-3, with 10 bases lining up with TRBD2. Per germline, CDR1 SGHNT and CDR2 YYREEE (reference sequence). The CDR3 runs 16 residues. Trimming removed 4 bases from V and 2 bases from J; junction bases left unmatched: 7. Full variable domain (missing parts from reference TRBV5-4 and TRBJ2-3): ETGVTQSPTHLIKTRGQQVTLRCSSQSGHNTVSWYQQALGQGPQFIFQYYREEENGRGNFPPRFSGLQFPNYSSELNVNALELDDSALYLCASSELGLAVTDTQYFGPGTRLTVL.

This chain links TRBV9 with TRBJ2-3, with a tentative D call TRBD2 (5 bases). Trimming left V 3 bases short and J 2 bases short, with 10 bases between. CDR1 and CDR2 (germline): SGDLS, YYNGEE. The CDR3 loop spans 14 amino acids. Here the CDR3 reads CASSEAVHTDTQYF. The CDR3 bases are TGTGCCAGCAGCGAAGCGGTTCACACAGATACGCAGTATTTT.

The chain joins TRBV5-5 to TRBJ1-5; a possible D gene is TRBD1 (6 bases). This CDR3 comprises 14 residues. The V gene lost 0 bases and the J gene lost 5 bases, with 9 bases spanning the gap. Germline loops: CDR1 SGHKS, CDR2 YYEKEE (reference sequence). CDR3 sequence: CASSLVAGDQPQHF. CDR3 nucleotides: TGTGCCAGCAGCTTGGTGGCAGGGGATCAGCCCCAGCATTTT.

V usage is TRBV19 and J usage is TRBJ2-1, with 12 bases aligning to TRBD2. V trimming: 5 bases; J trimming: 3 bases; junction bases outside the gene matches: 14. The CDR3 sequence is 19 residues long. CDR1 and CDR2 (germline): LNHDA, SQIVND (reference sequence). For the CDR3, the DNA is TGTGCCAGTAGTCCGGCTCGCCCACTAGCGGGGGGAATCTACAATGAGCAGTTCTTC. Its translation is CASSPARPLAGGIYNEQFF.

The V call is TRBV21-1, the J call TRBJ1-5; the DNA was not compared with TRBD1, the D call given in the table. TRBV21-1 is tagged as a pseudogene. CDR3 length: 17 residues. The CDR3 DNA is TGTGCCAGCAGCGAAGACAGGGGAAGATATAGCAATCAGCCCCAGCATTTT. Protein sequence: CASSEDRGRYSNQPQHF.